Listed here is a single T cell receptor (beta chain). No antigen is known for it. Assay used: immunoSEQ multiplex PCR; TCRdb lists only in-frame clones, some missing. The repertoire holds 50,000 to 75,000 clones, with around 87% as singletons. The data belong to a study of OX40 agonist ivuxolimab in advanced cancers. On the study more broadly: Aged roughly 20 to 79 with a mean of 60 years, they were 82.7% male.

Notes on the study in general: CD8+ T cells showed, on average, more clonal expansion than CD4+ cells. Clonal expansion was among the lowest in partial responders at 0.1-3.0 mg/kg, especially CD8+.

The germline CDR1 and CDR2 sequences are SQVTM and ANQGSEA. This CDR3 region has 24 residues. Trimming stripped 7 bases from V and 3 bases from J, with 49 bases between. The receptor comes from an adult with an advanced solid tumor such as melanoma, head and neck, liver or kidney cancer. The chain links TRBV29-1 to TRBJ2-7, with D tentatively TRBD1 (8 bases). The input for sequencing was CD4+ or CD8+ T cells sorted from blood, taken in a trial of the OX40 agonist ivuxolimab. CDR3 amino acids: CSGGAREIQGVNLPTMREIYEQYF. The CDR3 nucleotides read TGCAGCGGAGGGGCCAGAGAGATACAGGGGGTTAACCTCCCGACTATGCGGGAGATCTACGAGCAGTACTTC.